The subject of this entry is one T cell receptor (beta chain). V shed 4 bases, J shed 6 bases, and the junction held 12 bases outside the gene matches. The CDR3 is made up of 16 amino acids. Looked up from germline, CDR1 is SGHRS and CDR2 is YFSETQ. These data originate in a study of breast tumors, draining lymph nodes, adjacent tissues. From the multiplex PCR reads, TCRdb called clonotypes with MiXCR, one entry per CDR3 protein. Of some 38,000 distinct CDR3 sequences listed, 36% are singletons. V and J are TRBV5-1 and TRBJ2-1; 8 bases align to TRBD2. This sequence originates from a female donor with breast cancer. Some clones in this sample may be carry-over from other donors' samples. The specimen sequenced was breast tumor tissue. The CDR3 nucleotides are TGCGCCAGCAGCCCCCCCGCCGGGACTAGGGGCAATGAGCAGTTCTTC. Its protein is CASSPPAGTRGNEQFF.